Each of the 20 T cell receptor beta chains below was sequenced from the same sample in a study of tumor-infiltrating lymphocytes in primary liver carcinoma. TCR beta cDNA was reverse-transcribed from about 500 ng of total RNA. The reaction used a constant-region primer and ProtoScript II reverse transcriptase. Sequencing libraries for TCR beta derived from three nested multiplex PCR rounds that used slightly modified ARM-PCR. Forward primers for TRBV1-TRBV30 and a C-beta reverse primer served the first two PCR rounds, at approximately 10 cycles each. TCRdb used MiXCR to reprocess the multiplex PCR reads, holding one entry per CDR3 protein. Among around 330,000 distinct CDR3 sequences listed, 58% were seen once. They got blood RNA out of unsorted whole blood and also pulled out germline DNA. The sequenced sample was peripheral blood. The receptors here all came from a woman in her twenties or thirties with primary liver carcinoma and hepatitis B virus infection.

The chain is built from TRBV28 and TRBJ1-1, with a possible D match to TRBD1 (5 bases). The V gene's germline CDR1 is MDHEN and CDR2 SYDVKM. The CDR3 has 15 residues. V lost 5 bases to trimming and J lost 7 bases, with 20 bases between them. The DNA of the CDR3 is TGTGCCAGCAGTCCCTCCCCAGGTAGGGGTTTTGAAGCTTTCTTT. Encoded protein: CASSPSPGRGFEAFF.

As concerns this clonotype: A much bigger clone sits one base away, suggesting this may be a read error. This CDR3 is CSVFGSGGNYKQYF. The CDR3 DNA reads TGCAGCGTTTTCGGGTCGGGCGGGAACTACAAGCAGTACTTC. This chain links TRBV29-1 with TRBJ2-7, with D maybe TRBD2 (6 bases). Germline CDR1 SQVTM, CDR2 ANQGSEA. CDR3 size: 14 residues.

Many counts were recorded for this clonotype. The gene calls are TRBV4-1 and TRBJ2-3; 7 nucleotides align to TRBD1. This CDR3 comprises 15 residues. Germline loops: CDR1 MGHRA, CDR2 YSYEKL. Unmatched junction bases numbered 10, after V lost 4 bases and J lost 6 bases. DNA for the CDR3: TGCGCCAGCAGCCGCGGACCGGGACAGTCCGATACGCAGTATTTT. Protein: CASSRGPGQSDTQYF.

Concerning this clonotype: A much larger clone differs from this one at a single base, so this may be a read error. Lacking the conserved final phenylalanine or tryptophan, this CDR3 likely reflects a read error. The rearrangement uses TRBV29-1 and TRBJ2-3; 10 bases match TRBD2. This CDR3 is built from 18 residues. Germline V CDR1 and CDR2: SQVTM, ANQGSEA. V shed 5 bases and J 3 bases; nucleotides not matched to a gene: 17. The CDR3 is CSVWALAGAVSETDTQYL. The CDR3 DNA reads TGCAGCGTTTGGGCCCTAGCGGGAGCCGTTTCTGAGACAGATACGCAGTATTTA.

With respect to this clonotype: The CDR3 does not end in the conserved phenylalanine or tryptophan, so this is likely a read error. The J gene is TRBJ1-5, the V gene TRBV6-5; no clear D gene. Germline V lookup: CDR1 MNHEY, CDR2 SVGAGI. The V end lost 8 bases, the J end lost 7 bases, and 18 bases lay between the germline ends. The CDR3 is 14 residues long. CDR3 coding DNA: TGTGCCAGCCCCATCATTTCCGACACCCAGCCCCAGCATTCT. Amino acid sequence: CASPIISDTQPQHS.

The chain employs TRBV19 and TRBJ2-1, with 11 positions matching TRBD2. The CDR3 extends over 16 amino acids. V dropped 7 bases and J dropped 4; count of bases not matched to a gene: 9. Germline V CDR1 and CDR2: LNHDA, SQIVND (reference sequence). CDR3 amino acids: CASNLGIAGGYNEQFF. The CDR3 DNA reads TGTGCCAGTAATCTCGGAATAGCGGGAGGGTACAATGAGCAGTTCTTC.

With regard to this clonotype: This clone may be a read error of a much larger clone one base away. This chain connects TRBV6-9 to TRBJ2-1; 12 bases align to TRBD2. Germline CDR1 is MNHGY and CDR2 is SVAAGI. The CDR3 covers 17 residues. The CDR3 spells CASSYSALAGGGDEQLF. DNA of the CDR3: TGTGCCAGCAGTTACTCCGCACTAGCGGGAGGCGGCGATGAGCAGCTCTTC.

With respect to this clonotype: The junction shows a germline mismatch at one end, possibly a read error. The chain is built from TRBV14 and TRBJ1-4; no clear D. From germline, CDR1 is SGHDN and CDR2 FVKESK. This CDR3 has 13 amino acids. CDR3 sequence reads: CVSSRNLRGKLFF. CDR3 DNA: TGTGTCAGCAGTCGGAATCTTCGGGGAAAACTGTTTTTT.

Turning to this clonotype: The junction shows a germline mismatch at one end, possibly a read error. The chain employs TRBV29-1 and TRBJ2-1, with 11 positions matching TRBD2. Germline CDR1 is SQVTM and CDR2 is ANQGSEA. There are 16 residues in the CDR3. CDR3 region: CSLDPLLAGVVNEQFF. Written as DNA, the CDR3 is TGCAGCCTTGACCCCCTACTAGCGGGAGTTGTGAATGAGCAGTTCTTC.

This sequence joins TRBV6-5 and TRBJ2-3, with D tentatively TRBD1 or TRBD2 (5 bases each). V lost 2 bases to trimming and J lost 6 bases, with 15 bases between them. The CDR3 has 15 residues. The germline V gene has CDR1 MNHEY and CDR2 SVGAGI. The DNA of the CDR3 is TGTGCCAGCAGTTACGGCGGGCAGGGTGCGGATACGCAGTATTTT. This encodes CASSYGGQGADTQYF.

J is TRBJ1-4 and V is TRBV7-9; TRBD1 might be the D (5 bases). The ends were cut back, 5 bases at V and 0 bases at J, with 13 bases in the middle. Germline-derived CDR1 and CDR2 are SEHNR and FQNEAQ (reference sequence). The CDR3 runs to 16 residues. The CDR3 region is CASSVRDGTTNEKLFF. The DNA for the CDR3 is TGTGCCAGCAGCGTCAGGGACGGCACAACTAATGAAAAACTGTTTTTT. The full variable domain, rest sourced from reference TRBV7-9 and TRBJ1-4, is DTGVSQNPRHKITKRGQNVTFRCDPISEHNRLYWYRQTLGQGPEFLTYFQNEAQLEKSRLLSDRFSAERPKGSFSTLEIQRTEQGDSAMYLCASSVRDGTTNEKLFFGSGTQLSVL.

Concerning this clonotype itself: A read error may be the cause here, since a much bigger clone is one base away. The V and J genes are TRBV29-1 and TRBJ2-7; D may be TRBD2 (6 bases). The V and J ends lost 5 bases and 4 bases respectively, with 15 bases between them. Germline V gene data show CDR1 as SQVTM and CDR2 as ANQGSEA. The CDR3 has 13 amino acids. The CDR3, as DNA: TGCAGCGTTCAATGGGACGGGGGATACGAGCAGTACTTC. This gives the protein CSVQWDGGYEQYF.

This clonotype was detected only once. A read error may be the cause here, since a much bigger clone is one base away. The rearrangement links TRBV4-2 to TRBJ2-1; 8 nucleotides align to TRBD2. This CDR3 has 18 residues. Per germline, CDR1 LGHNA and CDR2 YNFKEQ. Unmatched junction bases numbered 10, after V lost 1 base and J lost 2 bases. The CDR3 DNA reads TGTGCCAGCAGCCAAGGGACCCTTATTAGCGGGACCTACAATGAGCAGTTCTTC. Translation: CASSQGTLISGTYNEQFF.

This clonotype was observed a handful of times. CDR3 region: CASTYGGSRGLNTEAFF. The CDR3 DNA is TGTGCCAGCACCTATGGGGGGTCGAGGGGGTTGAACACTGAAGCTTTCTTT. V gene TRBV6-2 or TRBV6-3 combines with J gene TRBJ1-1; D is perhaps TRBD1 (6 bases). CDR1 and CDR2 (germline): MNHEY, SVGEGT. There are 17 residues in the CDR3. The germline V and J ends were trimmed by 7 bases and 0 bases, with 21 bases remaining between them.

As to this clonotype: The junction and the germline gene differ at one end; a read error may be behind it. This sequence joins TRBV7-3 and TRBJ2-1; the D is unclear. Germline V CDR1 and CDR2: SGHTA, FQGTGA. The CDR3 sequence is 15 residues long. The CDR3 DNA reads TGTGCCAGCTCCAAGGGAACGAGCTCCTACAATGAGCAGCTCTTC. Translating gives CASSKGTSSYNEQLF.

The chain joins TRBV5-1 to TRBJ2-1; 12 positions agree with TRBD2. The CDR3 spans 16 residues. Germline V gives CDR1 SGHRS, CDR2 YFSETQ. Trimming at V came to 6 bases and at J to 4 bases, leaving 8 bases not matched to a gene. The CDR3 DNA follows: TGCGCCAGCAACAGACTAGCGGGAGCGGGGTACAATGAGCAGTTCTTC. Protein sequence: CASNRLAGAGYNEQFF. The variable domain in full, with the rest retrieved from reference TRBV5-1 and TRBJ2-1, is KAGVTQTPRYLIKTRGQQVTLSCSPISGHRSVSWYQQTPGQGLQFLFEYFSETQRNKGNFPGRFSGRQFSNSRSEMNVSTLELGDSALYLCASNRLAGAGYNEQFFGPGTRLTVL.

This clonotype occurred many times. The chain joins TRBV6-5 to TRBJ2-7; D is perhaps TRBD1 or TRBD2 (5 bases each). The CDR3 spans 12 residues. Between the trimmed V and J ends, which lost 6 bases and 12 bases, there was a span of 18 bases. CDR1 is MNHEY, CDR2 SVGAGI, per germline. This CDR3 reads CASSPTGDLWYF. CDR3 nucleotide sequence: TGTGCCAGCAGCCCAACCGGGGACCTATGGTACTTC.

Only a few counts were recorded for this clonotype. The chain is built from TRBV6-6 and TRBJ2-5, with unresolved D. This CDR3 contains 12 residues. Germline CDR1 and CDR2: MNHNY and SVGAGI (reference sequence). Deletions cut 2 bases from V and 3 bases from J, with 4 bases between. The CDR3 sequence is CASSYVEETQYF. CDR3 bases: TGTGCCAGCAGTTACGTCGAAGAGACCCAGTACTTC.

This rearrangement joins TRBV28 to TRBJ2-3; weak D call: TRBD1 (5 bases). Trimming shortened V by 3 bases and J by 2 bases, and 24 bases separated the two germline ends. The CDR3 contains 19 residues. Germline assignment: CDR1 MDHEN and CDR2 SYDVKM. The CDR3 is CASSLSSVVSIQATDTQYF. The CDR3 DNA reads TGTGCCAGCAGTTTGTCTTCGGTGGTATCTATACAGGCCACAGATACGCAGTATTTT.

The rearrangement links TRBV20-1 to TRBJ2-1; the D gene is possibly TRBD2 (6 bases). This CDR3 spans 16 amino acids. CDR1 DFQATT and CDR2 SNEGSKA come from the germline V gene (reference sequence). With 3 bases removed from V and 8 bases from J, the gap between germline ends came to 23 bases. CDR3 DNA sequence: TGCAGTGCTAGTAAGGGAGGCTCGAGTCAAATCGATGAGCAGTTCTTC. Translation: CSASKGGSSQIDEQFF.